The sequence of this T cell receptor (beta chain) was determined in a study of patients and donors after allogeneic stem cell transplantation. This CDR3 has 12 residues. Germline CDR1 MGHDK, CDR2 SYGVNS. Trimming cost V 6 bases and J 6 bases, with 11 bases left between them. This clonotype was picked up a small number of times. TCRdb re-derived calls from the RT-PCR reads in MiXCR, one entry per CDR3 protein. There are about 400,000 distinct CDR3 sequences in the sample; 16% occur only once, and 7.2% lies in the top ten. Sequenced material: blood, either unsorted or a sorted T cell fraction (not recorded which). This TCR came from a human donor who was either an allogeneic HSCT recipient or a stem cell or donor lymphocyte infusion donor (not recorded which). It is not recorded whose cells these are; they may come from a transplant donor. J is TRBJ1-1 and V is TRBV25-1; D not certain. This CDR3 reads CASRLGFSEAFF. The CDR3 DNA sequence: TGTGCCAGCAGATTAGGATTTTCTGAAGCTTTCTTT. The complete variable domain, with remaining parts taken from reference TRBV25-1 and TRBJ1-1, reads EADIYQTPRYLVIGTGKKITLECSQTMGHDKMYWYQQDPGMELHLIHYSYGVNSTEKGDLSSESTVSRIRTEHFPLTLESARPSHTSQYLCASRLGFSEAFFGQGTRLTVV.